The rows below give T cell receptor beta chains drawn from one sample of a study of graft-versus-host responses after intestinal transplantation. Clones were read by immunoSEQ multiplex PCR, and TCRdb kept only the in-frame ones, dropping some. This table has 75,000 to 100,000 clones, more than 80% appearing once. Sequences were derived from PBMCs, sampled about 450 days after intestinal transplant. These receptors came from a human patient who received an intestinal transplant, so some T cells may come from the graft donor. Each CDR3 is given with its conserved first and last residue. The D gene is left open where the match is weak. A clone size is listed for some rows: how often the clone was seen (once, few, many), or a class if it is expanded.

v_gene	j_gene	d_gene	abundance	CDR3nt	CDR3aa
TRBV29-1	TRBJ1-2	.	.	TGCAGCGCCTGGGCCTTGAACTATGGCTACACCTTC	CSAWALNYGYTF
TRBV18	TRBJ1-1	.	.	TGTGCCAGCTCAGCCCTATGGCAGGGGCTTAGGCTTTGGGCTCCCTACACTGAAGCTTTCTTT	CASSALWQGLRLWAPYTEAFF
TRBV6-5	TRBJ1-4	.	.	TGTGCCAGCAGTTACTACAGGGCATCTAATGAAAAACTGTTTTTT	CASSYYRASNEKLFF
TRBV13	TRBJ1-1	TRBD1	.	TGTGCCAGCAGCCCCCGGGACAGGGGCACTGAAGCTTTCTTT	CASSPRDRGTEAFF
TRBV20-1	TRBJ2-4	.	.	TGCAGTTTCTATAAAAACATTCAGTACTTC	CSFYKNIQYF
TRBV9	TRBJ1-2	.	.	TGTGCCAGCAGCGGGTGGACGGGCAACTATGGCTACACCTTC	CASSGWTGNYGYTF
TRBV25-1	TRBJ1-1	.	.	TGTGCCAGCAGTGAACTGGGGAACACTGAAGCTTTCTTT	CASSELGNTEAFF
TRBV11-1	TRBJ2-6	TRBD1	.	TGTGCCAGCAGCACCTCCAGGGGGCGGTCTGGGGCCAACGTCCTGACTTTC	CASSTSRGRSGANVLTF
TRBV14	TRBJ2-7	.	.	TGTGCCAGCAGCCAAGGGCGCGGTATCTCCTACGAGCAGTACTTC	CASSQGRGISYEQYF
TRBV7-7	TRBJ2-5	.	.	TGTGCTAGCAGCCCCCCGCGGCGGCCCCAAGAGACCCAGTACTTC	CASSPPRRPQETQYF
TRBV29-1	TRBJ2-5	.	.	TGCAGCGTTGACGGGGGAGAGACCCAGTACTTC	CSVDGGETQYF
TRBV6-5	TRBJ1-1	.	.	TGTGCCAGCAGTTACTCGAGTCCGGGTTTTGGCACTGAAGCTTTCTTT	CASSYSSPGFGTEAFF
TRBV6-5	TRBJ2-3	.	.	TGTGCCAGCACCGAGGCTAATACGCAGTATTTT	CASTEANTQYF
TRBV7-9	TRBJ1-6	.	.	TGTGCCAGCAGCTTAGTTCTAGGAAATTCACCCCTCCACTTT	CASSLVLGNSPLHF
TRBV6-1	TRBJ1-6	.	.	TGTGCCAGCAGTGCGTGGATGTTCTCCTATAATTCACCCCTCCACTTT	CASSAWMFSYNSPLHF
TRBV5-1	TRBJ2-7	TRBD1	.	TGCGCCAGCAGCCCCTGGACAGGGTACGAGCAGTACTTC	CASSPWTGYEQYF
TRBV2	TRBJ1-6	.	few	TGTGCCAGCAGTGGGGGACGGGGCAATTCACCCCTCCACTTT	CASSGGRGNSPLHF
TRBV19	TRBJ1-1	.	.	TGTGCCAGTCGTTCAGGGGCGGACACTGAAGCTTTCTTT	CASRSGADTEAFF
TRBV7-2	TRBJ2-5	TRBD1	.	TGTGCCAGCAGTTACGACGACAGGGTCGAGACCCAGTACTTC	CASSYDDRVETQYF
TRBV6-5	TRBJ1-5	.	.	TGTGCCAGCAGTGCACAGGGTCGCAATCAGCCCCAGCATTTT	CASSAQGRNQPQHF
TRBV7-6	TRBJ2-2	.	.	TGTGCCAGCAGCTTCTTGAGACCCGACGACAAAAACACCGGGGAGCTGTTTTTT	CASSFLRPDDKNTGELFF
TRBV6-1	TRBJ1-1	.	.	TGTGCCAGCAGTGACAGGAGGGTTTGGAACACTGAAGCTTTCTTT	CASSDRRVWNTEAFF
TRBV18	TRBJ1-3	.	.	TGTGCCAGCTCACCAGACTCTGGAAACACCATATATTTT	CASSPDSGNTIYF
TRBV4-2	TRBJ1-1	.	.	TGTGCCAGCAGCCCCGAGACAGGTCCGAACACTGAAGCTTTCTTT	CASSPETGPNTEAFF
TRBV19	TRBJ1-1	.	few	TGTGCCTCCTACGCAGGGACATCAGTTTTCTTT	CASYAGTSVFF